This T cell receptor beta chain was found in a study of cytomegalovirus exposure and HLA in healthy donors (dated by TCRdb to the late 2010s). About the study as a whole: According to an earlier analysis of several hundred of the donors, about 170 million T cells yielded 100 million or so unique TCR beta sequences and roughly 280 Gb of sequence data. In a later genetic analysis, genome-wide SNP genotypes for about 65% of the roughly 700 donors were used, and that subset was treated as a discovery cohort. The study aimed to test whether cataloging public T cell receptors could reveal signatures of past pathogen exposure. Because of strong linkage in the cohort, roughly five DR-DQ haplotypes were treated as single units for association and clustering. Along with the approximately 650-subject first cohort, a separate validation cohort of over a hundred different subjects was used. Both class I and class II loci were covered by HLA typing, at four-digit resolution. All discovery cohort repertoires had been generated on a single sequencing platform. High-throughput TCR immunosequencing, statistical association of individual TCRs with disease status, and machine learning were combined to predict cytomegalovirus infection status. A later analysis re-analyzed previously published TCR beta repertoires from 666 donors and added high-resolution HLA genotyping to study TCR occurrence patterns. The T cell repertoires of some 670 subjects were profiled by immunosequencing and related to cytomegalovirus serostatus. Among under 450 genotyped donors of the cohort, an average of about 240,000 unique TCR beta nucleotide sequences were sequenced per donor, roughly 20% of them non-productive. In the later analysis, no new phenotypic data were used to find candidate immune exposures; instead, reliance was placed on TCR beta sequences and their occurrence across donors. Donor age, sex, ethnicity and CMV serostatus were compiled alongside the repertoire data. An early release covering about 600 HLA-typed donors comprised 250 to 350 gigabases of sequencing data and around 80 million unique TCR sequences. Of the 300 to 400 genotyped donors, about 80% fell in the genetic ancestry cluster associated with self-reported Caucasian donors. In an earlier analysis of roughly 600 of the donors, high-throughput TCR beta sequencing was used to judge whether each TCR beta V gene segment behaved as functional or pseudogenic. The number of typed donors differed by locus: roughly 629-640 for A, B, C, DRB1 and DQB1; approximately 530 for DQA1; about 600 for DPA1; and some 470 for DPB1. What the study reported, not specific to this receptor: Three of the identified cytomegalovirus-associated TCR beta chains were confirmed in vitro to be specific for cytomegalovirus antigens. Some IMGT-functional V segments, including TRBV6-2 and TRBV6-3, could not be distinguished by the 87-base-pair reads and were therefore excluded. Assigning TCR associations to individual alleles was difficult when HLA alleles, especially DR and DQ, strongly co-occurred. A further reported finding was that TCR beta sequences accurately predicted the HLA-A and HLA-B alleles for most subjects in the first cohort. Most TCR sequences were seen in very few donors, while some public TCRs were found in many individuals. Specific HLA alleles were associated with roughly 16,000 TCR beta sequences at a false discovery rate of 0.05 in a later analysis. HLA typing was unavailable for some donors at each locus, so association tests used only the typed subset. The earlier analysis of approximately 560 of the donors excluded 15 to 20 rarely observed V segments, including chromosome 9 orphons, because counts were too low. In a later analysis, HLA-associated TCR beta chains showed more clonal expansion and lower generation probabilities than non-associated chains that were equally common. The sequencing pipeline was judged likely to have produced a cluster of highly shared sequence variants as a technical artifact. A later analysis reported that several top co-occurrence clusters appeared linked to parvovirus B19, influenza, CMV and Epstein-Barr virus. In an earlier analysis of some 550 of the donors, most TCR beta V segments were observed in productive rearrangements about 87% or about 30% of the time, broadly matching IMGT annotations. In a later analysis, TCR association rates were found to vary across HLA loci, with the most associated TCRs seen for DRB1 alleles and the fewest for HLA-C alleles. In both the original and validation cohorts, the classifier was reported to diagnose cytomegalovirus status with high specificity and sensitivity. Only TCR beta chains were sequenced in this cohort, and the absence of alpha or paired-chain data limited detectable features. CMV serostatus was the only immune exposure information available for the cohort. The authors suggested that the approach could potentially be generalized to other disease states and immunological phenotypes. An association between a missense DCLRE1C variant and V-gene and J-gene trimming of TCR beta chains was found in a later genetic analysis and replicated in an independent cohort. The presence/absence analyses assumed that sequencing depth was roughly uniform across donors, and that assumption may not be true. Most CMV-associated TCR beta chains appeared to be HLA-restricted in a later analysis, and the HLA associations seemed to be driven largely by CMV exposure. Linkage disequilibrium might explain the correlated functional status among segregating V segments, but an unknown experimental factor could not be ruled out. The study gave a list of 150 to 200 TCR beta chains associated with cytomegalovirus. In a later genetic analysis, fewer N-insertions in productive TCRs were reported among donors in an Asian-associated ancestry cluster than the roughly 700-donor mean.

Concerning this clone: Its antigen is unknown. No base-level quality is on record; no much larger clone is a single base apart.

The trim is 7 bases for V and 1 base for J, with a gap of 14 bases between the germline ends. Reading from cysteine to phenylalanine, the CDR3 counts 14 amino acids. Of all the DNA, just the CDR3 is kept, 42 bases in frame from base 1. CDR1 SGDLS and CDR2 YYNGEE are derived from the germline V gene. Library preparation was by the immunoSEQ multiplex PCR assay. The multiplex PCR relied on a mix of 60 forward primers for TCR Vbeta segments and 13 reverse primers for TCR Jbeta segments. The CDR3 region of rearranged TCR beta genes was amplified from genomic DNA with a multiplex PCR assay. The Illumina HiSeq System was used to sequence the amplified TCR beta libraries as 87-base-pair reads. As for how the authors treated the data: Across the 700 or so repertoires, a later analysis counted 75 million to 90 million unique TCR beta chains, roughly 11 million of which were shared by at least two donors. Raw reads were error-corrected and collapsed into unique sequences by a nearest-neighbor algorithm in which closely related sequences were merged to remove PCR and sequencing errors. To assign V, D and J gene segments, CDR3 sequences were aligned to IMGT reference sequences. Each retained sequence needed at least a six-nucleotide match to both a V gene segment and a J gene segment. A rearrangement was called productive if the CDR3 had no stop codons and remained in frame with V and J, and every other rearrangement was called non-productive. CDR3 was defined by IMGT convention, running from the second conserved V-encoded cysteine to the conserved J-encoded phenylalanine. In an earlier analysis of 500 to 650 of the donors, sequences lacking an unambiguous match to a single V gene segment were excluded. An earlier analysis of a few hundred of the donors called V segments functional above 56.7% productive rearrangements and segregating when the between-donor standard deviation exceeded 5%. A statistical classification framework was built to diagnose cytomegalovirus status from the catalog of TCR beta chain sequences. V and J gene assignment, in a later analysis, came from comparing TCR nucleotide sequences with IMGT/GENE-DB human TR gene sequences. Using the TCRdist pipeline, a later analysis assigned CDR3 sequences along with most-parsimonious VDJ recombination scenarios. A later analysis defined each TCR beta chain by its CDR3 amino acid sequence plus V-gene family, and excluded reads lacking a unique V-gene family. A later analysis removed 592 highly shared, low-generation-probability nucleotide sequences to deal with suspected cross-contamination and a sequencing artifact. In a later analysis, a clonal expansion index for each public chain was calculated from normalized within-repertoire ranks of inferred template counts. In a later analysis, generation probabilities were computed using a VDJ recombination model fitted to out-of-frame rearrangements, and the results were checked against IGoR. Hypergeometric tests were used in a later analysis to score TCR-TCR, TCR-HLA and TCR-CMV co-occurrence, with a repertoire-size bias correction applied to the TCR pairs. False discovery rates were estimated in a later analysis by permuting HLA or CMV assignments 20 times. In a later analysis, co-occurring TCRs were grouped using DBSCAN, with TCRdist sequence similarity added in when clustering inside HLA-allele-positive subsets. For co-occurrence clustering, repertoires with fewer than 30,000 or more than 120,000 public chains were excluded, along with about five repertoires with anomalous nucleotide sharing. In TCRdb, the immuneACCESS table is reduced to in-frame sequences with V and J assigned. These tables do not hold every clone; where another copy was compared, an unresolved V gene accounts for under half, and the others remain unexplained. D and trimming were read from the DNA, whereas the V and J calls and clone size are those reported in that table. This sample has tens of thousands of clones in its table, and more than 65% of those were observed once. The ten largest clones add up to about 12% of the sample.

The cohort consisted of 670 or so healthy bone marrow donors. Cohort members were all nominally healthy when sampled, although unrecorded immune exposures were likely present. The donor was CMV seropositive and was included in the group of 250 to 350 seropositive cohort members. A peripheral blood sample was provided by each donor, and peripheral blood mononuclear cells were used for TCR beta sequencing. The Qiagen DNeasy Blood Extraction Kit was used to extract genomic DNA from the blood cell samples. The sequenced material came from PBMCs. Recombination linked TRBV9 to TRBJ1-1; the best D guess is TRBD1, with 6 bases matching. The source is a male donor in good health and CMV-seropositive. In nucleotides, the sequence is TGTGCCAGCCCGTATCCGGGACAGAACACTGAAGCTTTCTTT. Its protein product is CASPYPGQNTEAFF.